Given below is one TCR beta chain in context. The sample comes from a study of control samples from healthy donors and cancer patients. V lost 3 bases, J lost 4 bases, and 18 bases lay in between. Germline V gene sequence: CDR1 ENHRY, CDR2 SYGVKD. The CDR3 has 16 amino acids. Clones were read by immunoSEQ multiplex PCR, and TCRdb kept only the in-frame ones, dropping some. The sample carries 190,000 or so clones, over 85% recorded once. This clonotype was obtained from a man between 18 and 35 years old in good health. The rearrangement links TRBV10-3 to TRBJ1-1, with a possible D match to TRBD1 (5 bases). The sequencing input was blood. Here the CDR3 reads CAISDPTRRGGTEAFF. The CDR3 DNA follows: TGTGCCATCAGTGACCCTACCAGGAGGGGCGGCACTGAAGCTTTCTTT.